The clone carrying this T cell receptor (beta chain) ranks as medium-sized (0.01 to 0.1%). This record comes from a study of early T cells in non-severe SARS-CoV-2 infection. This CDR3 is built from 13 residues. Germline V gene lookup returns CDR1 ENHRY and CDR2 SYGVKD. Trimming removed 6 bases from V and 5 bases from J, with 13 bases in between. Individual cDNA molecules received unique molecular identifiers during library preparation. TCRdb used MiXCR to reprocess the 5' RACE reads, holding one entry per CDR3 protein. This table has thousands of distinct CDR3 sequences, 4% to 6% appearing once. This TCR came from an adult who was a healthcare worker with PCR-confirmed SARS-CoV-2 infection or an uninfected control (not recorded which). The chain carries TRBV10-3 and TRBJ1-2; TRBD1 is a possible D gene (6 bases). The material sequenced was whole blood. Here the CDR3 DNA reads TGTGCCATCAGACCAGGGGCGGATTATGGCTACACCTTC. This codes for CAIRPGADYGYTF.